This T cell receptor (beta chain) was recovered during a study of blood T cell repertoires in COVID-19. Study context: There were acute and convalescent COVID-19 samples, and they came from the United States, Italy and Spain. Sample material is recorded as cDNA or gDNA derived from T cells, B-cell-depleted T cells, or PBMCs.

In this sample, this clone turned up once. The junction does not match germline at one end; this may be a read error. The authors' processing: Amplifying reference gene primers gave estimates of nucleated cell counts. This table comes from immunoSEQ multiplex PCR, and its TCRdb copy is limited to in-frame clones, with some not included. V and J calls plus clone size are reproduced from that table; the DNA served to infer D and trimming. In the table there are approximately 360,000 clones, roughly 89% of which are singletons. In germline, CDR1 is SGHVS, CDR2 FQNEAQ. This CDR3 is built from 13 residues.

The genes are TRBV7-8 and TRBJ2-2; 14 positions match TRBD2. This sequence was found in a man younger than 35 with active or convalescent COVID-19. The source material was peripheral blood. The CDR3 protein is CGTSGSNTGELFF. The CDR3 DNA reads as TGCGGGACTAGCGGGAGTAACACCGGGGAGCTGTTTTTT.